Listed below are T cell receptor beta chains from one sample, sequenced in a study of early T cells in non-severe SARS-CoV-2 infection. One entry per CDR3 protein, called by TCRdb with MiXCR from the 5' RACE reads. The sample shows tens of thousands of distinct CDR3 sequences, about an eighth of them seen only once. This specimen was whole blood, taken at baseline. Source of these receptors: an adult who was a healthcare worker with PCR-confirmed SARS-CoV-2 infection or an uninfected control (not recorded which). Each CDR3 is given with its conserved first and last residue. A D gene is named only where the DNA matches it firmly. The size field is filled for only some rows; it gives once, few, many or a size class.

TRBJ2-1,NA,TRBV28,15,TRBD2,TGTGCCAGCAGTGGAGAGGGACTAGCAGAAGAGGAGCAGTTCTTC,CASSGEGLAEEEQFF
TRBJ2-3,many,TRBV18,12,NA,TGTGCCAGCTCACCACTGATAGATACGCAGTATTTT,CASSPLIDTQYF
TRBJ2-2,few,TRBV11-2,18,TRBD2,TGTGCCAGCAGCCCCAGACTAGCGGGGGGCCCGAACACCGGGGAGCTGTTTTTT,CASSPRLAGGPNTGELFF
TRBJ1-1,NA,TRBV5-1,14,NA,TGCGCCAGCACGTGGAGGAGGGGCGAACCTGAAGCTTTCTTT,CASTWRRGEPEAFF
TRBJ2-7,many,TRBV5-1,15,NA,TGCGCCAGCAGCTATAGGGACGGGGGTCTTCAAGAGCAGTACTTC,CASSYRDGGLQEQYF
TRBJ2-7,few,TRBV28,13,NA,TGTGCCAGCAGTTTGGTGACAGCTTACGAGCAGTACTTC,CASSLVTAYEQYF
TRBJ1-1,few,TRBV12-5,14,TRBD1,TGTGCTAGTGGTTTGGAAGGAGGGGGCGGCGGAGCTTTCTTT,CASGLEGGGGGAFF
TRBJ2-5,NA,TRBV7-6,17,TRBD2,TGTGCCAGCAGCTCGGGACTAGCGGGGGCGATAGGAAAGACCCAGTACTTC,CASSSGLAGAIGKTQYF
TRBJ2-7,few,TRBV12-3/TRBV12-4,14,NA,TGTGCCAGCAGTTTAAGGGCCAGCTCCTACGAGCAGTACTTC,CASSLRASSYEQYF
TRBJ2-2,once,TRBV5-1,16,NA,TGCGCCAGCAGCCCCTATTCGGGGAAGGGGACCGGGGAGCTGTTTTTT,CASSPYSGKGTGELFF